These T cell receptor beta chains were read from a single sample in a study of blood T cell repertoires in COVID-19. Only in-frame clones appear in the TCRdb table, and some are missing; sequencing was by immunoSEQ multiplex PCR. The sample records about 96,000 clones, about three quarters being singletons. The sample consisted of peripheral blood. The receptors were gathered from a man aged 50 to 60 who had recovered from COVID-19. Both conserved end residues are trimmed from each CDR3.

v_gene	j_gene	len	CDR3aa
TRBV18	TRBJ2-7	16	ASSTLPREAGYLAEQY
TRBV20-1	TRBJ2-5	11	SASPSGGGTQY
TRBV5-4	TRBJ1-2	9	ASSLAQLYT
TRBV15	TRBJ2-2	14	ATSRAGTGNTGELF
TRBV7-3	TRBJ2-2	12	ASSLKAGTGELF
TRBV2	TRBJ1-4	14	ASSGHGGGTNEKLF
TRBV21-1	TRBJ2-7	11	ASSKAKRDEQY
TRBV5-1	TRBJ1-5	13	ASSSGEGGNQPQH
TRBV27	TRBJ1-2	11	ASSRGGNYGYT
TRBV7-3	TRBJ2-7	11	ASSFGHLYEQY
TRBV9	TRBJ2-1	13	ASSVSSGSGYEQF
TRBV28	TRBJ1-2	9	ASTGIYGYT
TRBV7-2	TRBJ2-2	14	ASSSRGSSNTGELF
TRBV3-1/TRBV3-2	TRBJ1-4	11	ASSQGLDEKLF
TRBV7-6	TRBJ2-3	15	ASSLAPGGGASDTQY
TRBV7-2	TRBJ1-2	10	ASSLDKFGYT
TRBV6-5	TRBJ1-1	12	ASSYTGARTEAF
TRBV7-9	TRBJ1-1	13	ASSLGGQRNTEAF
TRBV4-2	TRBJ1-6	14	ASSQETGIRNSPLH
TRBV18	TRBJ2-5	13	ASSPASRGSETQY
TRBV5-1	TRBJ1-6	12	ASSFQGAGSPLH
TRBV5-6	TRBJ2-3	14	ASSHSRWGGADTQY
TRBV2	TRBJ2-3	11	ASQGAPRETQY
TRBV14	TRBJ2-7	13	ASSQGSRGRYEQY
TRBV4-3	TRBJ1-1	13	ASSQVTQLNTEAF
TRBV4-1	TRBJ1-5	13	ASSRLQGFRQPQH
TRBV5-1	TRBJ2-3	9	ASSHTDTQY
TRBV21-1	TRBJ2-7	12	ASTPDSLIYEQY